The clone carrying this T cell receptor beta chain has more than one count but fewer than ten. This sample is drawn from a study of T cells in Graves' hyperthyroidism and ophthalmopathy. There were TCR beta CDR3 regions amplified from RNA transcripts. RT-PCR in the first round (using the HTBI primer set) targeted the TCR CDR3. TCRdb reanalysed the multiplex PCR reads using MiXCR and keeps one entry per CDR3 protein. The sample contains roughly 360,000 distinct CDR3 sequences, roughly 13% of which appear only once. The CDR3 totals 16 residues. The V gene's germline CDR1 is SGHRS and CDR2 YFSETQ. V shed 4 bases and J shed 0 bases, with 16 bases lying between them. The source of the PBMCs was around 9 ml of fresh peripheral blood.

This clonotype was obtained from a man younger than 40 with Graves' hyperthyroidism that later progressed to Graves' ophthalmopathy. Sample: blood. The rearrangement links TRBV5-1 to TRBJ1-1, with D unclear. Here the CDR3 reads CASSVGVSVLNTEAFF. In DNA, the CDR3 is TGCGCCAGCAGCGTTGGCGTATCAGTTCTGAACACTGAAGCTTTCTTT.